This TCR beta chain emerged from a study of T-cell reconstitution after alpha-beta-depleted transplantation in children. The germline CDR1 and CDR2 sequences are DFQATT and SNEGSKA (reference sequence). The CDR3 is 13 residues long. Unique molecular identifiers were incorporated when the TCRbeta library was constructed. Each CDR3 protein gets one entry after TCRdb re-called the PCR reads with MiXCR. The repertoire has 80,000 to 95,000 distinct CDR3 sequences, roughly 8.8% of them found once; the top ten carry 5.5% to 8.5%. This clonotype was picked up many times. The TCR sequence derives from a human donor who donated a stem cell graft to a child with congenital amegakaryocytic thrombocytopenia. The V gene is TRBV20-1, the J gene TRBJ1-2; TRBD1 matches at 7 bases. This specimen consisted of PBMCs from the stem cell graft donor, obtained from the stem cell graft. The CDR3 sequence is CSPWDRRNYGYTF. The CDR3 DNA follows: TGCAGCCCGTGGGACAGACGGAACTATGGCTACACCTTC.